These T cell receptor beta chains were read from a single sample in a study of identical twins. TCRdb called the 5' RACE reads again in MiXCR, with one record for every CDR3 protein. Of approximately 620,000 distinct CDR3 sequences in the sample, around 8.6% were seen once. The data also belong to a second study, concerning yellow fever vaccine responses in identical twins.

Sequencing input: PBMCs. The source of these receptors is a young woman in good health. Both conserved end residues are part of each CDR3. D genes are given only for firm matches. Some rows mark clone size as missing; the rest say once, few, many or name a class of expanded clone.

v_gene: TRBV4-2
len: 13
j_gene: TRBJ2-7
abundance: .
d_gene: .
CDR3nt: TGTGCCAGCAGCCAATCCCCCCTCAACGAGCAGTACTTC
CDR3aa: CASSQSPLNEQYF

v_gene: TRBV12-3/TRBV12-4
len: 16
j_gene: TRBJ1-4
abundance: .
d_gene: .
CDR3nt: TGTGCCAGCAGTTTGGTTTTCGGTGCGGCTAATGAAAAACTGTTTTTT
CDR3aa: CASSLVFGAANEKLFF

v_gene: TRBV7-3
len: 13
j_gene: TRBJ2-1
abundance: .
d_gene: .
CDR3nt: TGTGCCAGCAGCTTAATAGCTTACAATGAGCAGTTCTTC
CDR3aa: CASSLIAYNEQFF

v_gene: TRBV4-1
len: 13
j_gene: TRBJ2-6
abundance: many
d_gene: TRBD1
CDR3nt: TGCGCCAGCAGCGAGGACAGGGCCCCCGTCCTGACTTTC
CDR3aa: CASSEDRAPVLTF

v_gene: TRBV24-1
len: 13
j_gene: TRBJ1-4
abundance: .
d_gene: .
CDR3nt: TGTGCCACCAGTGATTTGGAATCTGAAAAACTGTTTTTT
CDR3aa: CATSDLESEKLFF

v_gene: TRBV28
len: 15
j_gene: TRBJ2-7
abundance: .
d_gene: .
CDR3nt: TGTGCCAGCAGGGCGGGACATATCGACTCCTACGAGCAGTACTTC
CDR3aa: CASRAGHIDSYEQYF

v_gene: TRBV14
len: 15
j_gene: TRBJ2-2
abundance: once
d_gene: .
CDR3nt: TGTGCCAGCAGCCAAGAAAACCAGGGAACCGGGGAGCTGTTTTTT
CDR3aa: CASSQENQGTGELFF

v_gene: TRBV7-9
len: 14
j_gene: TRBJ1-2
abundance: few
d_gene: .
CDR3nt: TGTGCCAGCAGCGGCTCAGACAGGAGGGATGGCTACACCTTC
CDR3aa: CASSGSDRRDGYTF

v_gene: TRBV6-5
len: 14
j_gene: TRBJ1-1
abundance: many
d_gene: .
CDR3nt: TGTGCCAGCAGTTACTCGAGAGTGAACACTGAAGCTTTCTTT
CDR3aa: CASSYSRVNTEAFF

v_gene: TRBV12-3/TRBV12-4
len: 13
j_gene: TRBJ1-2
abundance: many
d_gene: .
CDR3nt: TGTGCCAGCGACAGCCGGTCTAACTATGGCTACACCTTC
CDR3aa: CASDSRSNYGYTF

v_gene: TRBV20-1
len: 18
j_gene: TRBJ2-7
abundance: .
d_gene: TRBD1
CDR3nt: TGCAGTGCTAGAGACCGCCACCGGGACAGGGGGTCTTCCTACGAGCAGTACTTC
CDR3aa: CSARDRHRDRGSSYEQYF

v_gene: TRBV6-5
len: 15
j_gene: TRBJ1-2
abundance: few
d_gene: .
CDR3nt: TGTGCCAGCAGTTACTCTGGCGATCCCAGTCGTTTCTACACCTTC
CDR3aa: CASSYSGDPSRFYTF

v_gene: TRBV7-9
len: 9
j_gene: TRBJ1-1
abundance: many
d_gene: .
CDR3nt: TGTGCCAGCAGCTCCAGACAGGACTTT
CDR3aa: CASSSRQDF

v_gene: TRBV4-1
len: 14
j_gene: TRBJ2-1
abundance: .
d_gene: TRBD2
CDR3nt: TGCGCCAGCAGCGCGGGACTAGCGGGAGATGAGCAGTTCTTC
CDR3aa: CASSAGLAGDEQFF

v_gene: TRBV6-2/TRBV6-3
len: 15
j_gene: TRBJ2-1
abundance: few
d_gene: .
CDR3nt: TGTGCCAGCAAGGTGCGCGGAAGCTCCTACAATGAGCAGTTCTTC
CDR3aa: CASKVRGSSYNEQFF

v_gene: TRBV3-1
len: 15
j_gene: TRBJ1-2
abundance: .
d_gene: TRBD1
CDR3nt: TGTGCCAGCAGCCCTGGACAGGGGGGAATATATGGCTACACCTTC
CDR3aa: CASSPGQGGIYGYTF

v_gene: TRBV7-9
len: 14
j_gene: TRBJ2-1
abundance: few
d_gene: .
CDR3nt: TGTGCCAGCAGCCTTAAGAGGGAGGAGAATGAGCAGTTCTTC
CDR3aa: CASSLKREENEQFF

v_gene: TRBV10-3
len: 15
j_gene: TRBJ2-1
abundance: .
d_gene: TRBD1
CDR3nt: TGTGCCATCAGGGCTGACAGGGGAAGGTACAATGAGCAGTTCTTC
CDR3aa: CAIRADRGRYNEQFF

v_gene: TRBV4-3
len: 15
j_gene: TRBJ2-7
abundance: .
d_gene: .
CDR3nt: TGCGCCAGCAGCCCCTACCGTGGCGGTACCTACGAGCAGTACTTC
CDR3aa: CASSPYRGGTYEQYF

v_gene: TRBV7-9
len: 14
j_gene: TRBJ2-5
abundance: many
d_gene: .
CDR3nt: TGTGCCAGCAGCCACCAAATGGGAGGAGAGACCCAGTACTTC
CDR3aa: CASSHQMGGETQYF

v_gene: TRBV18
len: 14
j_gene: TRBJ2-1
abundance: .
d_gene: .
CDR3nt: TGTGCCAGCTCACCCTTCGACAGAGTTCGTGAGCAGTTCTTC
CDR3aa: CASSPFDRVREQFF

v_gene: TRBV5-1
len: 15
j_gene: TRBJ2-7
abundance: few
d_gene: TRBD1
CDR3nt: TGCGCCAGCAGCTCGGGACAGGGCCTAACCTACGAGCAGTACTTC
CDR3aa: CASSSGQGLTYEQYF